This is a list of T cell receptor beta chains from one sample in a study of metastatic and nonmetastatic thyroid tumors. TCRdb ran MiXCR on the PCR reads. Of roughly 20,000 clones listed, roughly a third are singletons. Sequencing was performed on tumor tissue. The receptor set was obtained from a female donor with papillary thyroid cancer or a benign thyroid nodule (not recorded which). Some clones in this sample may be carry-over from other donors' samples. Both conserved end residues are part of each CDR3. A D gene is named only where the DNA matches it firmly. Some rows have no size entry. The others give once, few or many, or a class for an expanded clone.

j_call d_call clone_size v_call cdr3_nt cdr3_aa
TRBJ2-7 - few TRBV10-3 TGTGCCATCCGCGGCGGGACAGTCTCCTACGAGCAGTACTTC CAIRGGTVSYEQYF
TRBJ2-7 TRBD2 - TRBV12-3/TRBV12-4 TGTGCCAGCAGTTTAAGTAGCGGGAGCTCCTACGAGCAGTACTTC CASSLSSGSSYEQYF
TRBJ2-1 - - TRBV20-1 TGCAGTGCTAGGTATCCCTCAAAAAACAATGAGCAGTTCTTC CSARYPSKNNEQFF
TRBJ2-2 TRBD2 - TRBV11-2 TGTGCCAGCAGCTTATCCCTTCTAGCGGGGAACACCGGGGAGCTGTTTTTT CASSLSLLAGNTGELFF
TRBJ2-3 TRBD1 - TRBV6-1 TGTGCCAGCAGTCCTCATTCAGGGGGCCCGACAGATACGCAGTATTTT CASSPHSGGPTDTQYF
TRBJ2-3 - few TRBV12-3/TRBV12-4 TGTGCCAGCAGTTTTGAGGTTCTCACAGATACGCAGTATTTT CASSFEVLTDTQYF
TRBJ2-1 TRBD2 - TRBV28 TGTGCCAGCAGTTCGACTAGCGGGAGGGCCGTCAATGAGCAGTTCTTC CASSSTSGRAVNEQFF
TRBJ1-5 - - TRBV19 TGTGCCAGTGCCCAGGACGGAGGCAATCAGCCCCAGCATTTT CASAQDGGNQPQHF
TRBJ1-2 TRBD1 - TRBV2 TGTGCCAGCAGTTACAGGGGGCAGGGCGGCTACACCTTC CASSYRGQGGYTF
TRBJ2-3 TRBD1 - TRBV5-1 TGCGCCAGCAGCTTGGGGACAGGGGGCACAGATACGCAGTATTTT CASSLGTGGTDTQYF
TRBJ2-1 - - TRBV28 TGTGCCAGCAGTTTACAAGAAAATGAGCAGTTCTTC CASSLQENEQFF
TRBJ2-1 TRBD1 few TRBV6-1 TGTGCCAGCAGCAGGACAGGGTACAATGAGCAGTTCTTC CASSRTGYNEQFF
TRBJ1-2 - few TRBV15 TGTGCCAGCGGGGGGGAAGGGGCCTATGGCTACACCTTC CASGGEGAYGYTF
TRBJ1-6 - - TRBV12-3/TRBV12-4 TGTGCCAGCAGCCTTGACCCCGGGTTTACCCTCCACTTT CASSLDPGFTLHF
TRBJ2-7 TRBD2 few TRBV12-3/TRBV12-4 TGTGCCGGCACCCCTGGGCGGGAGAACGAGCAGTACTTC CAGTPGRENEQYF
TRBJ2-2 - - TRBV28 TGTGCCAGCAGCCGTGAGATGAACACCGGGGAGCTGTTTTTT CASSREMNTGELFF
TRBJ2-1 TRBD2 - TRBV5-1 TGCGCCAGCAGCTTGTGGTTAGCGGGAGATGAGCAGTTCTTC CASSLWLAGDEQFF
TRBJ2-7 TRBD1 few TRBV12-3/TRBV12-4 TGTGCCAGCTCAGGGGGCAGGGCCTCCTACGAGCAGTACTTC CASSGGRASYEQYF
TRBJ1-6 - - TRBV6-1 TGTGCCAGCAGTGAAGTGGGCGGAATTTCACCCCTCCACTTT CASSEVGGISPLHF
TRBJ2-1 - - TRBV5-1 TGCGCCAGCAGCTATGGGGGGTCCTACAATGAGCAGTTCTTC CASSYGGSYNEQFF
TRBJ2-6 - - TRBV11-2 TGTGCCAGCAGCTTAGAACTCTCAGGGGTCGGGGCCAACGTCCTGACTTTC CASSLELSGVGANVLTF
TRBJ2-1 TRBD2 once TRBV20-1 TGCAGTGCTAGAGAGGAAGCGGGAGACCGACGGGAGCAGTTCTTC CSAREEAGDRREQFF
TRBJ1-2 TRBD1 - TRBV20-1 TGCAGTGCTAAGGAAGGGGGCGATGGCTACACCTTC CSAKEGGDGYTF
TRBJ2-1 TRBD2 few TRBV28 TGTGCCAGCAGTTTAGCGGGAGTGGTCAATGAGCAGTTCTTC CASSLAGVVNEQFF
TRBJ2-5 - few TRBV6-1 TGTGCCAGCAGTGTTCAGCAAGAGACCCAGTACTTC CASSVQQETQYF
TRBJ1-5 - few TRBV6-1 TGTGCCAGCAGTGAAGGAGGAGGTGGTCAGCCCCAGCATTTT CASSEGGGGQPQHF
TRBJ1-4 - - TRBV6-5 TGTGCCAGCAGTTACGAGGCAGGCCCAACTAATGAAAAACTGTTTTTT CASSYEAGPTNEKLFF
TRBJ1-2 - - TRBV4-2 TGTGCCAGCAGCCAAGTTGAAGACGGATCCTACACCTTC CASSQVEDGSYTF
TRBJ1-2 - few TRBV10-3 TGTGCCATCAAAGACAACGGTGGCTACACCTTC CAIKDNGGYTF
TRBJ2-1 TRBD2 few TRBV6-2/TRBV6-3 TGTGCCAGCAGACCTAGCGGGGGTCTTTCCTACAATGAGCAGTTCTTC CASRPSGGLSYNEQFF